The rows below give T cell receptor beta chains drawn from one sample of a study of radiotherapy plus CTLA-4 blockade in lung cancer. Produced via immunoSEQ multiplex PCR; TCRdb's table is partial and in-frame only. The sample has approximately 90,000 clones, about four fifths seen once. Specimen: peripheral blood, collected from a patient treated with radiotherapy plus ipilimumab. The receptors shown here come from a human donor with non-small cell lung cancer who had stable disease on radiotherapy plus ipilimumab. Both conserved end residues are part of each CDR3. D genes are given only for firm matches. Only part of the rows carry a size: once, few, many, or a class if the clone is expanded.

J,D,size,V,CDR3,DNA
TRBJ2-1,.,once,TRBV5-6,CASSYRGSGNNEQFF,TGTGCCAGCAGCTACCGGGGTAGCGGCAACAATGAGCAGTTCTTC
TRBJ2-6,.,.,TRBV5-1,CASSRDTTSGANVLTF,TGCGCCAGCAGCAGGGACACTACCTCTGGGGCCAACGTCCTGACTTTC
TRBJ1-5,.,.,TRBV6-1,CAIQGSNQPQHF,TGTGCCATCCAGGGTAGCAATCAGCCCCAGCATTTT
TRBJ2-1,TRBD2,.,TRBV7-6,CASSSSTSGTEQFF,TGTGCCAGCAGCTCATCGACTAGCGGGACGGAGCAGTTCTTC
TRBJ1-5,.,once,TRBV6-5,CASSVRQASNQPQHF,TGTGCCAGCAGTGTTCGGCAGGCGAGCAATCAGCCCCAGCATTTT
TRBJ1-5,.,few,TRBV21-1,CASPHLQGKGNQPQHF,TGTGCCAGCCCACATCTACAGGGGAAGGGCAATCAGCCCCAGCATTTT
TRBJ2-5,.,.,TRBV11-1,CASSPGVGTQYF,TGTGCCAGCAGCCCGGGTGTGGGGACCCAGTACTTC
TRBJ2-3,TRBD1,few,TRBV5-8,CASSWGQDLTDTQYF,TGTGCCAGCAGCTGGGGACAGGACCTCACAGATACGCAGTATTTT
TRBJ1-1,.,.,TRBV14,CASSQSGWGAFF,TGTGCCAGCAGCCAATCGGGGTGGGGAGCTTTCTTT
TRBJ1-6,TRBD1,.,TRBV6-6,CASSLTGGNSPLHF,TGTGCCAGCAGCTTAACAGGGGGTAATTCACCCCTCCACTTT
TRBJ2-4,.,.,TRBV7-6,CASSLGGADIQYF,TGTGCCAGCAGCTTAGGAGGGGCGGACATTCAGTACTTC
TRBJ2-7,.,few,TRBV27,CASSPLTGYEQYF,TGTGCCAGCAGTCCTCTCACAGGATACGAGCAGTACTTC
TRBJ2-7,.,.,TRBV23-1,CASSQVTSFSYEQYF,TGCGCCAGCAGTCAAGTAACTAGCTTCTCCTACGAGCAGTACTTC
TRBJ2-7,.,.,TRBV11-3,CASSLGSYSYEQYF,TGTGCCAGCAGCTTAGGCAGCTACTCCTACGAGCAGTACTTC
TRBJ2-7,TRBD1,.,TRBV2,CASSGDRRDSYEQYF,TGTGCCAGCAGTGGGGACAGACGGGACTCCTACGAGCAGTACTTC
TRBJ2-1,TRBD2,.,TRBV28,CASSTPLAGAYNEQFF,TGTGCCAGCAGTACCCCACTAGCGGGCGCCTACAATGAGCAGTTCTTC
TRBJ2-7,.,.,TRBV7-2,CASSALSTGEQYF,TGTGCCAGCAGCGCCTTATCTACAGGGGAGCAGTACTTC
TRBJ2-7,.,.,TRBV19,CASSIDPGEQYF,TGTGCCAGTAGTATAGATCCGGGGGAGCAGTACTTC
TRBJ1-6,.,.,TRBV9,CASSVGGENSPLHF,TGTGCCAGCAGCGTAGGGGGAGAGAATTCACCCCTCCACTTT
TRBJ2-5,TRBD2,.,TRBV6-1,CASSSTGAGAQYF,TGTGCCAGCAGTAGCACTGGGGCGGGGGCCCAGTACTTC
TRBJ1-2,TRBD1,once,TRBV5-4,CASSSRTGGLYGYTF,TGTGCCAGCAGCTCCAGGACAGGGGGCCTCTATGGCTACACCTTC
TRBJ1-1,.,.,TRBV28,CASSPPAGRAFF,TGTGCCAGCAGTCCCCCGGCCGGGCGAGCTTTCTTT
TRBJ2-1,.,.,TRBV9,CASSVGMGPRLEQFF,TGTGCCAGCAGCGTAGGAATGGGTCCTCGGCTCGAGCAGTTCTTC
TRBJ2-5,TRBD2,.,TRBV9,CASSVFPGLAEETQYF,TGTGCCAGCAGCGTATTTCCGGGACTAGCGGAAGAGACCCAGTACTTC
TRBJ2-2,.,once,TRBV28,CASSHQRGPNTGELFF,TGTGCCAGCAGTCACCAACGGGGGCCGAACACCGGGGAGCTGTTTTTT
TRBJ1-4,TRBD1,.,TRBV11-2,CASRKTGSREEKLFF,TGTGCCAGCAGAAAGACAGGGTCTCGGGAGGAAAAACTGTTTTTT
TRBJ2-3,TRBD2,.,TRBV2,CASSFGTSGGTDTQYF,TGTGCCAGCAGTTTTGGGACTAGCGGTGGCACAGATACGCAGTATTTT
TRBJ2-1,TRBD2,.,TRBV27,CASSSLAGGLYNEQFF,TGTGCCAGCAGTTCTTTAGCGGGGGGCTTATACAATGAGCAGTTCTTC
TRBJ1-4,TRBD1,.,TRBV14,CASSQEGGQGPEKLFF,TGTGCCAGCAGCCAAGAAGGAGGACAGGGCCCAGAAAAACTGTTTTTT
TRBJ2-1,.,.,TRBV19,CASSPTDGVSFLWNEQFF,TGTGCCAGTAGTCCCACCGACGGCGTGAGTTTCCTGTGGAATGAGCAGTTCTTC
TRBJ2-3,.,.,TRBV28,CASRVYQTYTDTQYF,TGTGCCAGCAGGGTGTATCAGACGTACACAGATACGCAGTATTTT
TRBJ1-1,TRBD1,.,TRBV18,CASSIRDRVNTEAFF,TGTGCCAGCTCTATACGGGACAGGGTGAACACTGAAGCTTTCTTT
TRBJ2-5,.,once,TRBV7-9,CASSARQQETQYF,TGTGCCAGCAGCGCACGACAGCAAGAGACCCAGTACTTC
TRBJ2-3,TRBD2,few,TRBV5-5,CASRSAGADTQYF,TGTGCCAGCAGAAGCGCGGGAGCAGATACGCAGTATTTT
TRBJ1-1,.,few,TRBV7-6,CASSLVSGDTEAFF,TGTGCCAGCAGCTTAGTTAGTGGGGACACTGAAGCTTTCTTT
TRBJ1-5,.,.,TRBV28,CASSQAGVGQPQHF,TGTGCCAGCAGCCAAGCAGGGGTCGGTCAGCCCCAGCATTTT
TRBJ2-5,.,.,TRBV20-1,CSAAPGETQYF,TGCAGTGCTGCCCCAGGGGAGACCCAGTACTTC
TRBJ1-4,.,.,TRBV30,CAWSGTRGSNEKLFF,TGTGCCTGGAGTGGAACCCGAGGGTCTAATGAAAAACTGTTTTTT
TRBJ1-1,.,.,TRBV28,CASRGVMDTEAFF,TGTGCCAGCAGGGGGGTTATGGACACTGAAGCTTTCTTT
TRBJ2-1,TRBD1,.,TRBV2,CASTEGQGSYNEQFF,TGTGCCAGCACTGAGGGACAGGGCTCCTACAATGAGCAGTTCTTC
TRBJ2-7,.,.,TRBV27,CASREDGSLATYEQYF,TGTGCCAGCAGGGAGGACGGCAGCTTGGCCACCTACGAGCAGTACTTC
TRBJ2-7,.,.,TRBV10-2,CASSRGPDLYEQYF,TGCGCCAGCAGTAGGGGTCCCGACCTCTACGAGCAGTACTTC
TRBJ1-6,.,few,TRBV30,CAWDETTRGPLHF,TGTGCCTGGGATGAAACCACCCGAGGGCCCCTCCACTTT
TRBJ2-6,.,.,TRBV21-1,CASSKGRSSGANVLTF,TGTGCCAGCAGCAAAGGACGGAGCTCTGGGGCCAACGTCCTGACTTTC
TRBJ2-3,TRBD2,once,TRBV7-3,CASSWLPASGSADTQYF,TGTGCCAGCAGCTGGTTACCGGCGAGCGGGAGTGCAGATACGCAGTATTTT
TRBJ2-2,.,.,TRBV7-2,CASSLWGPGYNTGELFF,TGTGCCAGCAGCTTATGGGGTCCAGGGTATAATACCGGGGAGCTGTTTTTT
TRBJ2-7,TRBD2,.,TRBV28,CASSITSAGVRYEQYF,TGTGCCAGCAGTATCACTTCCGCGGGAGTTAGGTACGAGCAGTACTTC
TRBJ2-5,.,once,TRBV6-6,CASSYSSGQETQYF,TGTGCCAGCAGTTACTCGTCCGGACAAGAGACCCAGTACTTC
TRBJ2-5,.,.,TRBV5-1,CASSLEGRTQYF,TGCGCCAGCAGCTTGGAAGGGAGAACCCAGTACTTC
TRBJ2-1,.,.,TRBV11-3,CASSLAPQGSEQFF,TGTGCCAGCAGCTTAGCCCCGCAGGGGTCTGAGCAGTTCTTC
TRBJ1-2,.,.,TRBV5-6,CASSLASGAGGYTF,TGTGCCAGCAGCTTGGCTTCGGGGGCTGGGGGCTACACCTTC
TRBJ2-1,TRBD2,.,TRBV5-1,CASSSGTSDLNEQFF,TGCGCCAGCAGCTCCGGGACTAGCGACCTCAATGAGCAGTTCTTC
TRBJ2-1,.,once,TRBV10-1,CASSEPSGRNEQFF,TGCGCCAGCAGTGAGCCCAGCGGCCGGAATGAGCAGTTCTTC
TRBJ2-1,TRBD2,.,TRBV6-5,CASRTSGGLNEQFF,TGTGCCAGCAGGACTAGCGGGGGACTCAATGAGCAGTTCTTC
TRBJ1-5,.,.,TRBV6-1,CASSLDKPNQPQHF,TGTGCCAGCAGCCTGGACAAGCCCAATCAGCCCCAGCATTTT
TRBJ2-5,TRBD2,.,TRBV7-9,CASSLPPGGGDWETQYF,TGTGCCAGCAGCTTACCCCCGGGGGGGGGAGATTGGGAGACCCAGTACTTC
TRBJ1-5,.,few,TRBV15,CATSRDTDQGVRGYQPQHF,TGTGCCACCAGCAGAGATACAGACCAGGGAGTTCGCGGGTATCAGCCCCAGCATTTT